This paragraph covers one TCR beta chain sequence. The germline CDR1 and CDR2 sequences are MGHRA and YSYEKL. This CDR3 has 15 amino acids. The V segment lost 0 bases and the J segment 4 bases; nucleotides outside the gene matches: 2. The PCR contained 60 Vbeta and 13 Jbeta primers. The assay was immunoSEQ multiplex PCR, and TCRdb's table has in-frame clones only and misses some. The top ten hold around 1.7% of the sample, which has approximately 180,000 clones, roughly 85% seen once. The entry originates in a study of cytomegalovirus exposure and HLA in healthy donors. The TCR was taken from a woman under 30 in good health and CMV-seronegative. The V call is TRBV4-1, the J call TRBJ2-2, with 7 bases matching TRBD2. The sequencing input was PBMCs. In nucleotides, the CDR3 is TGCGCCAGCAGCCAAGAAGCGGGGATCACCGGGGAGCTGTTTTTT. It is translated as CASSQEAGITGELFF.